This T cell receptor beta chain was identified during a study of blood T cell repertoires in COVID-19. Study in general: COVID-19 samples collected from the United States, Italy and Spain covered acute and convalescent phases.

Points on this clone: A junction boundary mismatches the germline segment, possibly from a read error.

The germline CDR1 and CDR2 sequences are SNHLY and FYNNEI. The CDR3 is made up of 11 amino acids. Here immunoSEQ multiplex PCR was the method, and the copy in TCRdb shows in-frame clones only, minus some. This sample has about 270,000 clones, with approximately 81% found just once. The clonotype originates from a woman aged 55-75 years with active or convalescent COVID-19. Sequenced material: peripheral blood. The rearrangement uses TRBV2 and TRBJ1-2; 9 bases match TRBD1. The DNA for the CDR3 is TGTGCCAGCAGTCGGGACAGGGCCGTCGCCTTC. Protein sequence: CASSRDRAVAF.